The 22 T cell receptor beta chains reported below all come from one sample, sequenced in a study of T cell responses to AZD1222 COVID-19 vaccine. Data came from immunoSEQ multiplex PCR; TCRdb stores just in-frame clones and leaves some out. Of over 120,000 clones in the sample, around nine tenths were seen once. The material was peripheral blood, obtained on day 0 of AZD1222 vaccination. Receptors were obtained from an adult in good health.

This clone was seen more than once but under ten times. The chain couples TRBV18 to TRBJ2-5; D is perhaps TRBD2 (5 bases). Trimming took 0 bases from V and 5 from J, leaving 19 bases between them. Germline V lookup: CDR1 KGHSH, CDR2 LQKENI. The CDR3 contains 17 residues. The DNA of the CDR3 is TGTGCCAGCTCACCACCCCGGGGATATCGAGCACCGGAGACCCAGTACTTC. Protein product: CASSPPRGYRAPETQYF. The full variable domain, rest sourced from reference TRBV18 and TRBJ2-5, is NAGVMQNPRHLVRRRGQEARLRCSPMKGHSHVYWYRQLPEEGLKFMVYLQKENIIDESGMPKERFSAEFPKEGPSILRIQQVVRGDSAAYFCASSPPRGYRAPETQYFGPGTRLLVL.

The chain joins TRBV30 to TRBJ2-1; D is tentatively TRBD1 or TRBD2 (5 bases each). V lost 4 bases to trimming and J lost 8 bases, with 12 bases between them. The CDR3 runs 12 residues. Germline-derived CDR1 and CDR2 are GTSNPN and SVGIG (reference sequence). The CDR3 here is CAWTGTRYEQFF. Here the CDR3 DNA reads TGTGCCTGGACTGGGACCCGGTATGAGCAGTTCTTC.

This chain connects TRBV19 to TRBJ2-7; TRBD2 matches at 10 bases. Trimming removed 4 bases from V and 4 bases from J; junction bases left unmatched: 16. Germline V CDR1 and CDR2: LNHDA, SQIVND (reference sequence). This CDR3 comprises 18 residues. The CDR3 DNA reads as TGTGCCAGTAGTAGAACCCCGGGAGCTAGCGGGAGTTATTACGAGCAGTACTTC. This sequence encodes CASSRTPGASGSYYEQYF.

This clone turned up a few times. The J gene is TRBJ2-7, the V gene TRBV27, with D perhaps matching TRBD1 (5 bases). Per the germline V gene, CDR1 is MNHEY and CDR2 is SMNVEV (reference sequence). Trimming left V 3 bases short and J 2 bases short, with 8 bases between. CDR3 length equals 13 residues. CDR3 in amino acids: CASSFTGTYEQYF. The DNA for the CDR3 is TGTGCCAGCAGTTTTACAGGTACCTACGAGCAGTACTTC.

CDR3 in amino acids: CASSVTAGALSEQYF. CDR3 sequence (DNA): TGTGCCAGCAGCGTCACAGCGGGAGCTCTATCCGAGCAGTACTTC. The rearrangement links TRBV9 to TRBJ2-7; TRBD2 matches at 8 bases. The V gene's germline CDR1 is SGDLS and CDR2 YYNGEE. V was pared by 2 bases and J by 6 bases, with 10 bases of the junction left unmatched. The CDR3 runs to 15 residues.

The CDR3 here is CASSPGRNNEQFF. The CDR3 DNA reads as TGTGCCAGCAGTCCCGGGAGAAACAATGAGCAGTTCTTC. The chain joins TRBV12-3 or TRBV12-4 to TRBJ2-1; TRBD2 might be the D (6 bases). This CDR3 is built from 13 residues. V gave up 5 bases and J gave up 5 bases, with 10 bases separating them.

The chain carries TRBV11-2 and TRBJ2-3; TRBD2 matches 9 bases. Germline-derived CDR1 and CDR2 are SGHAT and FQNNGV. The ends lost 0 bases at V and 8 bases at J; junction bases unmatched: 15. The CDR3 length is 18 residues. The CDR3 here is CASSLDLAGGPRAVTQYF. For the CDR3, the DNA is TGTGCCAGCAGCTTAGATCTCGCGGGAGGGCCCCGTGCGGTTACGCAGTATTTT.

This chain uses TRBV21-1 with TRBJ1-5. TRBV21-1 is marked as a pseudogene. The CDR3 has 14 amino acids. CDR3 protein: CASSKIIPLQPQHF. In nucleotides, the CDR3 is TGTGCCAGCAGCAAAATAATCCCCCTTCAGCCCCAGCATTTT.

This clone was picked up one time. The rearrangement joins TRBV5-5 to TRBJ2-7; no clear D. The CDR3 spans 14 residues. Germline-derived CDR1 and CDR2 are SGHKS and YYEKEE (reference sequence). V was shortened by 4 bases and J by 3 bases, with 14 bases between the two germline ends. This chain's CDR3 is CASSLRDADYEQYF. The CDR3 DNA reads as TGTGCCAGCAGCCTCCGAGACGCAGACTACGAGCAGTACTTC.

The rearrangement links TRBV6-2 or TRBV6-3 to TRBJ1-2, with TRBD1 matching over 7 bases. J gave up 5 bases and V 0 bases, and 3 bases lay outside the gene matches. Germline V gene data show CDR1 as MNHEY and CDR2 as SVGEGT. This CDR3 comprises 14 residues. The CDR3 DNA follows: TGTGCCAGCAGTTACTCTACAGGGGCGTATGGCTACACCTTC. Encoded protein: CASSYSTGAYGYTF.

The chain joins TRBV7-2 to TRBJ2-2; D might be TRBD2 (6 bases). The CDR3 length is 15 residues. Germline loops: CDR1 SGHTA, CDR2 FQGNSA. The ends were cut back, 1 base at V and 6 bases at J, with 12 bases in the middle. This chain's CDR3 is CASSLVGLISGELFF. CDR3 nucleotide sequence: TGTGCCAGCAGCTTAGTGGGACTGATATCCGGGGAGCTGTTTTTT.

This clone was counted only a few times. This rearrangement joins TRBV12-3 or TRBV12-4 to TRBJ1-2, with TRBD1 matching 8 bases. CDR3 length: 13 residues. After removal of 4 bases from V and 4 bases from J, the junction contained 2 bases not matched to a gene. As DNA, the CDR3 is TGTGCCAGCAGTTCGACAGGGGCCTATGGCTACACCTTC. This sequence encodes CASSSTGAYGYTF.

J is TRBJ2-1 and V is TRBV5-4; tentatively, D is TRBD1 (5 bases). The germline V and J ends were trimmed by 4 bases and 0 bases, with 14 bases remaining between them. CDR3 size: 16 residues. Germline V gene data show CDR1 as SGHNT and CDR2 as YYREEE (reference sequence). CDR3 loop: CASSRDRGSSYNEQFF. As DNA, the CDR3 is TGTGCCAGCAGCCGCGACAGAGGAAGCTCCTACAATGAGCAGTTCTTC.

This clone was found once. This chain connects TRBV5-1 to TRBJ2-3; 7 bases map to TRBD1. V gave up 0 bases and J gave up 2 bases; unmatched junction bases: 9. This CDR3 is built from 17 residues. Germline values: CDR1 SGHRS, CDR2 YFSETQ. CDR3 bases: TGCGCCAGCAGCTTGGGGCGGCCGGGACAGCTCACAGATACGCAGTATTTT. This sequence encodes CASSLGRPGQLTDTQYF.

DNA of the CDR3: TGTGCCATCAGCTCCGGACAGCTCTCTGGAAACACCATATATTTT. Protein sequence: CAISSGQLSGNTIYF. The chain combines TRBV10-3 with TRBJ1-3, with D possibly being TRBD1 (6 bases). Trimming shortened V by 6 bases and J by 0 bases, and 12 bases separated the two germline ends. The length of the CDR3 is 15 residues. Germline CDR1 and CDR2: ENHRY and SYGVKD.

The V and J genes are TRBV7-2 and TRBJ2-2; 11 positions agree with TRBD1. The CDR3 is 15 amino acids. From germline, CDR1 is SGHTA and CDR2 FQGNSA. V dropped 3 bases and J dropped 3; count of bases not matched to a gene: 0. In nucleotides, the CDR3 is TGTGCCAGCAGCTTGGGACAGGGGGACACCGGGGAGCTGTTTTTT. It codes for CASSLGQGDTGELFF.

This clone turned up a few times. The J gene is TRBJ1-2, the V gene TRBV18, with 7 bases identical to TRBD1. The germline V gene encodes CDR1 KGHSH and CDR2 LQKENI. The CDR3 runs 13 residues. V shed 0 bases and J 8 bases; nucleotides not matched to a gene: 3. CDR3 sequence (DNA): TGTGCCAGCTCACCACCTGACAGGGACGGCTACACCTTC. Encoded protein: CASSPPDRDGYTF.

The chain combines TRBV14 with TRBJ2-5, with 8 bases lining up with TRBD1. Unmatched junction bases numbered 14, after V lost 4 bases and J lost 4 bases. CDR3 length: 17 residues. CDR1 SGHDN and CDR2 FVKESK come from the germline V gene. CDR3 in amino acids: CASSLDRGRTPGETQYF. The DNA for the CDR3 is TGTGCCAGCAGCCTTGACAGGGGCCGCACCCCGGGAGAGACCCAGTACTTC.

V gene TRBV9 combines with J gene TRBJ1-2; possibly TRBD1 for D (6 bases). V was trimmed by 0 bases and J by 14 bases, leaving 14 bases between them. CDR1 and CDR2 (germline): SGDLS, YYNGEE. This CDR3 contains 12 residues. CDR3 residues: CASSVDPQGGTF. The CDR3 DNA is TGTGCCAGCAGCGTAGATCCCCAAGGGGGGACCTTC.

V is TRBV9 and J is TRBJ2-1, with TRBD2 matching 7 bases. CDR3 length: 15 residues. Germline lookup yields CDR1 SGDLS and CDR2 YYNGEE. Unmatched junction bases numbered 3, after V lost 0 bases and J lost 3 bases. CDR3 in DNA: TGTGCCAGCAGCGTAGCCGAGCGGGACTACAATGAGCAGTTCTTC. Protein: CASSVAERDYNEQFF.

V is TRBV11-1 and J is TRBJ2-1; perhaps D is TRBD1 or TRBD2 (5 bases each). Per germline, CDR1 SGHAT and CDR2 FQDESV (reference sequence). The CDR3 extends over 14 amino acids. Trimming shortened V by 5 bases and J by 6 bases, and 14 bases separated the two germline ends. CDR3 in amino acids: CASSAGTYFNEQFF. CDR3 bases: TGTGCCAGCAGCGCCGGGACCTACTTCAATGAGCAGTTCTTC.

The J gene is TRBJ2-3, the V gene TRBV5-1, with unresolved D. Germline loops: CDR1 SGHRS, CDR2 YFSETQ. CDR3 length equals 11 residues. V dropped 3 bases and J dropped 5 bases, with 4 bases sitting between them. CDR3 amino acids: CASSSGDTQYF. In nucleotides, the CDR3 is TGCGCCAGCAGCTCCGGAGATACGCAGTATTTT.